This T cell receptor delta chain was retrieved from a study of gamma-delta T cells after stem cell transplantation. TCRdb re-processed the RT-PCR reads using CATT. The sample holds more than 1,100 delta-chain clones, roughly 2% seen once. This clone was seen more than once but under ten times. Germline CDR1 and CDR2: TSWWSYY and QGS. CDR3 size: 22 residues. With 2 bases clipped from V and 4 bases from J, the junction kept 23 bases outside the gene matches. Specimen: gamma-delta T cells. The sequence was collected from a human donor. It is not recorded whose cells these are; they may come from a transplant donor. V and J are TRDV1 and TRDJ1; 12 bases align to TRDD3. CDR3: CALGEYGNFPQVTGGYHDKLIF. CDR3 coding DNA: TGTGCTCTTGGGGAATATGGGAACTTCCCCCAGGTGACTGGGGGATACCACGATAAACTCATCTTT.